This T cell receptor beta chain was profiled in a study of blood T cell repertoires in COVID-19. In the original workflow: For nucleated cells, counts were estimated from reference gene primer amplification. The protocol was immunoSEQ multiplex PCR, while the TCRdb copy is restricted to in-frame clones and leaves out a portion. Clone size and the V and J calls come from that table; the DNA yielded D and trimming. The sample carries 60,000 to 70,000 clones, 84% recorded once. V lost 7 bases and J lost 2, with 15 bases in between. This CDR3 contains 15 residues. CDR1 is SGHRS, CDR2 YFSETQ, per germline.

Sequenced: peripheral blood. The origin of this receptor is a woman between 55 and 75 years old with acute or convalescent COVID-19. The chain uses TRBV5-1 and TRBJ1-4; no clear D gene. Here the CDR3 DNA reads TGCGCCAGCCGCTACGACGGGAAGACTAATGAAAAACTGTTTTTT. Encoded protein: CASRYDGKTNEKLFF.